This TCR beta chain was obtained from a study of blood T cell repertoires in COVID-19. Study details: Nucleic acid was either cDNA or gDNA, and it came from T cells, B-cell-depleted T cells, or PBMCs.

The CDR3 runs to 13 residues. The V gene lost 4 bases and the J gene lost 3 bases, with 9 bases spanning the gap. The V gene's germline CDR1 is LGHDT and CDR2 YNNKEL (reference sequence). As handled by the study authors: Amplification of reference gene primers was used by the study to estimate nucleated cell counts. The assay was immunoSEQ multiplex PCR, and TCRdb's table has in-frame clones only and misses some. From that table come the V and J calls and clone size; the DNA was used to work out D and trimming. Of about 180,000 clones listed, roughly 84% are singletons. The rearrangement links TRBV3-1 (or the pseudogene TRBV3-2) to TRBJ2-5; possibly TRBD1 for D (5 bases). The sequenced sample consisted of peripheral blood. This TCR was recovered from an elderly man with COVID-19, enrolled during active disease. The CDR3 protein is CASSRRVEETQYF. The CDR3 DNA reads as TGTGCCAGCAGCCGCAGGGTGGAAGAGACCCAGTACTTC.